This TCR beta chain comes out of a study of blood T cell repertoires in COVID-19. Turning to the study itself: The United States, Italy and Spain were the sources of the acute and convalescent COVID-19 samples. In each case, the material was cDNA or gDNA derived from T cells, B-cell-depleted T cells, or PBMCs.

The length of the CDR3 is 16 residues. Trimming pared 5 bases from V and 0 bases from J, leaving 16 bases between. The germline V gene has CDR1 LGHDT and CDR2 YNNKEL (reference sequence). The authors' processing: Estimates of nucleated cell counts were drawn from the amplification of reference gene primers. TCRdb's copy holds only in-frame clones and misses some; the assay was immunoSEQ multiplex PCR. The V and J calls and the clone size are those of that table, but D and trimming were determined from the DNA. The data show more than 95,000 clones, around 86% seen once. Material: peripheral blood. The chain combines TRBV3-1 (or the pseudogene TRBV3-2) with TRBJ1-1; D not certain. The sequence came from a human donor in a cohort sampled during active COVID-19. The DNA for the CDR3 is TGTGCCAGCAGCGTCGACATTACCCTCATGAACACTGAAGCTTTCTTT. This translates into CASSVDITLMNTEAFF.